The TCR beta chain under discussion was sequenced for a study of identical twins (TCRdb year 2016). Turning to the overall study: The study deep-sequenced TCR alpha and beta repertoires from monozygotic twins, unrelated adults of various ages and cord blood to test whether fetal clonotypes persist. Replicate twin experiments were performed at different times using different library preparation protocols to rule out contamination. Study-level results and caveats: Recombination models systematically underestimated out-of-frame TCR alpha sharing in monozygotic twins but agreed with sharing between unrelated individuals. Abundant cord blood beta clonotypes carried fewer insertions; young adult naive repertoires showed a weaker similar trend, while memory repertoires showed none. A weaker excess of twin sharing was found in beta out-of-frame sequences because the signal-to-noise ratio was lowered by fewer shared sequences. Zero-insertion analyses could be partly confounded by invariant T cells such as MAIT and iNKT, although diverse VJ usage argued against such confounding for most clonotypes. Because the same donors could not be followed over many years, the conclusions depended on cross-sectional statistical analysis. Out-of-frame TCR alpha sequences shared between twins showed an excess of low generation-probability sequences compared with coincidental sharing between unrelated individuals.

This clonotype showed up many times. Its antigen remains undetermined. It has no much larger one-base neighbor in the sample; base qualities were not kept. The CDR1 and CDR2 encoded by the germline V gene are ENHRY and SYGVKD. Its CDR3 holds 14 amino acids, cysteine through phenylalanine. Only the CDR3 part of the read is kept: 42 bases, read in frame from the first base. V sheds 2 bases and J sheds 6 bases, leaving 11 bases between their ends. The library was made by 5' RACE. The run used an Illumina HiSeq 2000. Template switching added a universal primer binding site, and the final cDNA carried a unique molecular identifier that allowed TCR cDNA molecules to be counted accurately. First-strand cDNA for TCR alpha and beta chains was synthesized from specific primers in the conserved constant-segment region. To control for contamination, each cDNA library was double barcoded with a SMART-Mk sample barcode plus Illumina barcodes. TruSeq adapter sequences along with Illumina sample barcodes were introduced in two successive PCR steps. The TCR alpha and beta cDNA libraries were sequenced on the Illumina HiSeq platform using custom primers. The study's processing was this. Raw reads were processed with MiGEC to extract unique molecular identifiers, and MiXCR was used to determine CDR3 positions. For each individual, recombination models were inferred using an EM algorithm with the repgenHMM and IGoR tools. The tcR package in R was used for shared clonotype analysis, with sharing normalized by the product of cloneset sizes. Out-of-frame nonproductive sequences were analyzed to study raw recombination free of thymic and clonal selection effects. TCRdb reprocessing: public reads trimmed at Q25 with fastp, clones called with MiXCR, in-frame beta chains kept. Duplicate CDR3 protein sequences are folded into a single record with the most common DNA and genes. The V and J calls reflect TCRdb's pipeline rather than the authors' work. A total of 200,000 to 250,000 distinct CDR3 sequences appear in this sample, 5% to 7% of them only once. In total, the top ten clones hold more than 12% of the sample.

Every donor in the study was a healthy Caucasian. Three pairs of female monozygotic twins, all aged 18 to 29 years, were included in the twin cohort. Positive isolation kits from Invitrogen were used to isolate CD4+ and CD8+ T cell populations. These data were also reused for a study on T cells expressing NK-cell markers. That second publication adds: Three sorted T-cell subsets (CD3+CD56+NKG2C+, CD3+CD56+NKG2C- and CD3+CD56-NKG2C+) from several donors had their TCR beta-chain repertoires profiled. Among the eight sequenced donors, seven were HCMV-seropositive and one was HCMV-seronegative. To restrict sorting to alphabetaTCR-expressing T cells, an anti-gammadeltaTCR antibody was added in several experiments. In five to seven donors, the dominant CD3+CD56+NKG2C+ clonotypes were among the top 10 CD8+ clonotypes and accounted for about 1.0-7.5% of CD8+ T cells. Those dominant clonotypes were again the most abundant among CD3+CD56-NKG2C+ cells in several donors, at about 25-65%. Whether the expanded NKG2C-expressing T cell clones were specific for HCMV antigens was left unclear. All eight donors whose samples were sequenced were randomly selected healthy volunteers, three of them men and five women. A commercial ELISA kit detecting HCMV-specific IgG in serum was used to determine HCMV serostatus. Reads were demultiplexed and grouped by UMI with MIGEC, and clonotypes were assembled and quantified with MiTCR. Only TCR cDNA sequences supported by at least two reads were kept to exclude erroneous sequences. The tcR package was used for downstream repertoire analysis, and clonotypes were matched across fractions by CDR3 nucleotide sequence plus V segment. VDJmatch was used to annotate antigen specificity against VDJdb, with one amino acid substitution allowed in CDR3.

Material: CD8+ T cells sorted from blood. The chain was built from TRBV10-3 and TRBJ1-5; a tentative D call is TRBD1 (5 bases match). The TCR originated in a young woman in good health. CDR3 region: CAISEGEGSQPQHF. The sequence in DNA is TGTGCCATCAGTGAGGGGGAGGGGTCTCAGCCCCAGCATTTT.